A selection of T cell receptor beta chains follows, all from one sample in a study of shared clonotypes between healthy human individuals. Assay used: immunoSEQ multiplex PCR; TCRdb lists only in-frame clones, some missing. The repertoire holds some 2.4 million clones, with roughly 93% as singletons. Material: naive CD4+ T cells from PBMCs. These receptors were taken from a young man in good health. Some clones in this sample may be carry-over from other donors' samples. Each CDR3 is given with its conserved first and last residue. Fields, in order: D gene, J gene, V gene, clone size, CDR3 DNA, CDR3 protein. The D gene is left open where the match is weak. Clone size is given for some rows only: seen once, a few or many times, or a class if the clone is expanded.

D gene: -; J gene: TRBJ2-7; V gene: TRBV7-2; clone size: -; CDR3 DNA: TGTGCCAGCGGAAGCTACGAGCAGTACTTC; CDR3 protein: CASGSYEQYF
D gene: -; J gene: TRBJ2-3; V gene: TRBV7-3; clone size: -; CDR3 DNA: TGTGCCAGCAGCTTATACGGAAACACAGATACGCAGTATTTT; CDR3 protein: CASSLYGNTDTQYF
D gene: TRBD2; J gene: TRBJ2-1; V gene: TRBV5-1; clone size: -; CDR3 DNA: TGCGCCAGCAGCTTCGGGCTAGCGGACTACAATGAGCAGTTCTTC; CDR3 protein: CASSFGLADYNEQFF
D gene: -; J gene: TRBJ1-1; V gene: TRBV6-5; clone size: -; CDR3 DNA: TGTGCCAGCAGTTCAAGAGTCAGGCTGAACACTGAAGCTTTCTTT; CDR3 protein: CASSSRVRLNTEAFF
D gene: -; J gene: TRBJ1-2; V gene: TRBV7-3; clone size: -; CDR3 DNA: TGTGCCAGCAGCCCCGGGGGCGCCGCAGCCCTCTATGGCTACACCTTC; CDR3 protein: CASSPGGAAALYGYTF
D gene: -; J gene: TRBJ2-1; V gene: TRBV27; clone size: -; CDR3 DNA: TGTGCCAGCAGTAAGTACAGGGTAGACAATGAGCAGTTCTTC; CDR3 protein: CASSKYRVDNEQFF
D gene: -; J gene: TRBJ2-7; V gene: TRBV5-1; clone size: -; CDR3 DNA: TGCGCCAGCAGCTTCCGCGGGGGCGCTGACTCCTACGAGCAGTACTTC; CDR3 protein: CASSFRGGADSYEQYF
D gene: -; J gene: TRBJ1-1; V gene: TRBV6-5; clone size: once; CDR3 DNA: TGTGCCAGCAGTTTAATTGACAGCTTGAACACTGAAGCTTTCTTT; CDR3 protein: CASSLIDSLNTEAFF
D gene: -; J gene: TRBJ2-1; V gene: TRBV5-4; clone size: -; CDR3 DNA: TGTGCCAGCAGCTTGTTGGGGGCGAGGCTAAATGAGCAGTTCTTC; CDR3 protein: CASSLLGARLNEQFF
D gene: TRBD1; J gene: TRBJ2-1; V gene: TRBV4-2; clone size: -; CDR3 DNA: TGTGCCAGCAGCCAAGAACCCGCAGGGGGTAATGAGCAGTTCTTC; CDR3 protein: CASSQEPAGGNEQFF
D gene: TRBD2; J gene: TRBJ2-4; V gene: TRBV7-8; clone size: -; CDR3 DNA: TGTGCCAGCAGCCGTCGGCCAGTACTAGCGGGATCCGGGACCAAAAACATTCAGTACTTC; CDR3 protein: CASSRRPVLAGSGTKNIQYF
D gene: TRBD2; J gene: TRBJ2-3; V gene: TRBV7-3; clone size: once; CDR3 DNA: TGTGCCAGCAGCTTACTCGGGGGGAAAATCACAGATACGCAGTATTTT; CDR3 protein: CASSLLGGKITDTQYF
D gene: TRBD2; J gene: TRBJ2-7; V gene: TRBV2; clone size: -; CDR3 DNA: TGTGCCAGCAGTCGGACTAGCGGAGCCTACGAGCAGTACTTC; CDR3 protein: CASSRTSGAYEQYF
D gene: -; J gene: TRBJ1-4; V gene: TRBV7-9; clone size: -; CDR3 DNA: TGTGCCAGCAGCTTAGCTGGCAGTAGGAATGAAAAACTGTTTTTT; CDR3 protein: CASSLAGSRNEKLFF
D gene: -; J gene: TRBJ1-3; V gene: TRBV5-1; clone size: once; CDR3 DNA: TGCGCCAGCAGCCCCTCAGGGGTATTGAGTAGAAACACCATATATTTT; CDR3 protein: CASSPSGVLSRNTIYF
D gene: TRBD1; J gene: TRBJ2-1; V gene: TRBV29-1; clone size: once; CDR3 DNA: TGCAGCGCGACCTCGGACAGGCCCTACAATGAGCAGTTCTTC; CDR3 protein: CSATSDRPYNEQFF
D gene: TRBD1; J gene: TRBJ1-1; V gene: TRBV25-1; clone size: -; CDR3 DNA: TGTGCCAGCAGCCGAGGGGGCGGAGACACTGAAGCTTTCTTT; CDR3 protein: CASSRGGGDTEAFF
D gene: -; J gene: TRBJ2-6; V gene: TRBV5-5; clone size: -; CDR3 DNA: TGTGCCAGTACCACTGGGTTGGGCTGGAACGTCCTGACTTTC; CDR3 protein: CASTTGLGWNVLTF
D gene: TRBD1; J gene: TRBJ2-1; V gene: TRBV13; clone size: -; CDR3 DNA: TGTGCCAGCAGCTCGTTCCGGGACAGGGGCAATGAGCAGTTCTTC; CDR3 protein: CASSSFRDRGNEQFF
D gene: -; J gene: TRBJ1-3; V gene: TRBV30; clone size: -; CDR3 DNA: TGTGCCTGGAGTGTACTGGACGCTGGAAACACCATATATTTT; CDR3 protein: CAWSVLDAGNTIYF
D gene: -; J gene: TRBJ2-5; V gene: TRBV19; clone size: -; CDR3 DNA: TGTGCCAGTAGTAGGGGGGAGGCAGAGACCCAGTACTTC; CDR3 protein: CASSRGEAETQYF
D gene: -; J gene: TRBJ2-7; V gene: TRBV27; clone size: -; CDR3 DNA: TGTGCCAGCAGCCCGAAATGGTACAGGGAAGGTTGGTACGAGCAGTACTTC; CDR3 protein: CASSPKWYREGWYEQYF
D gene: -; J gene: TRBJ2-7; V gene: TRBV18; clone size: -; CDR3 DNA: TGTGCCAGCTCACCAGGGAGTGGTTACGAGCAGTACTTC; CDR3 protein: CASSPGSGYEQYF